This entry lists 24 T cell receptor beta chains sequenced from one sample in a study of vaccination effects on CD4 cells after COVID-19. CD4+ T cells specific for antigen were expanded with viral peptide pools by the ViraFEST assay before sequencing. Cells that had been cultured for 9 to 10 days were the source of isolated CD4+ T cells. Each vaccine recipient was nucleocapsid antibody negative and had no prior SARS-CoV-2 infection. Generated by immunoSEQ multiplex PCR, the TCRdb table keeps only in-frame clones and is missing some. The table includes 23,000 or so clones, around 70% detected once. These receptors lack a known antigen. Source: CD4+ T cells from PBMCs cultured with SARS-CoV-2 spike peptides, taken before COVID-19 vaccination. These receptors were taken from a human donor who received a COVID-19 vaccine.

This chain connects TRBV6-4 to TRBJ2-1; D perhaps matches TRBD2 (7 bases). Germline CDR1 is MRHNA and CDR2 is SNTAGT. The V end lost 3 bases, the J end lost 4 bases, and 19 bases lay between the germline ends. This CDR3 spans 17 amino acids. CDR3 nucleotide sequence: TGTGCCAGCAGTGAAGGTGGAGGGCGGGGGCCGTACAATGAGCAGTTCTTC. This sequence encodes CASSEGGGRGPYNEQFF.

This clone is a singleton in its sample. The chain links TRBV5-1 to TRBJ2-3; 8 bases match TRBD1. Losses at the gene ends were 0 bases for V and 4 bases for J; bases not matched to a gene: 1. Germline V gene data show CDR1 as SGHRS and CDR2 as YFSETQ. This CDR3 comprises 14 residues. This chain's CDR3 is CASSLARGPDTQYF. As DNA, the CDR3 is TGCGCCAGCAGCTTGGCCAGGGGGCCAGATACGCAGTATTTT.

This clone was picked up a small number of times. The chain uses TRBV29-1 and TRBJ2-7; a weak D match, TRBD2 (5 bases). The CDR3 sequence is 14 residues long. The germline gives CDR1 SQVTM, CDR2 ANQGSEA. V shed 6 bases and J shed 2 bases, with 17 bases lying between them. The CDR3 DNA sequence: TGCAGCGTAGCCGCCAGCGGAGCCCCCTACGAGCAGTACTTC. It is translated as CSVAASGAPYEQYF.

This chain uses TRBV10-3 with TRBJ1-5, with D perhaps TRBD1 (5 bases). Trimming pared 2 bases from V and 2 bases from J, leaving 10 bases between. Germline CDR1 reads ENHRY; CDR2 reads SYGVKD. The CDR3 sequence is 15 residues long. The DNA for the CDR3 is TGTGCCATCAGTGAGGCAGGACACGGCAATCAGCCCCAGCATTTT. Translation gives CAISEAGHGNQPQHF.

The rearrangement uses TRBV6-2 or TRBV6-3 and TRBJ1-3; 8 bases map to TRBD1. V lost 6 bases to trimming and J lost 2 bases; unmatched junction nucleotides: 3. CDR1 and CDR2 (germline): MNHEY, SVGEGT. This CDR3 has 14 amino acids. CDR3 in amino acids: CASSRQGTGNTIYF. CDR3 in DNA: TGTGCCAGCAGCAGACAGGGGACTGGAAACACCATATATTTT.

This chain joins TRBV7-9 and TRBJ1-6, with a weak D call TRBD1 (6 bases). The CDR3 is made up of 16 amino acids. Per germline, CDR1 SEHNR and CDR2 FQNEAQ (reference sequence). Trimming removed 4 bases from V and 7 bases from J, with 17 bases in between. The chain's CDR3 is CASSSRPGHTNSPLHF. The CDR3 region has the DNA TGTGCCAGCAGCTCCCGTCCGGGACATACAAATTCACCCCTCCACTTT.

The chain couples TRBV10-3 to TRBJ2-7, with TRBD1 matching over 9 bases. With V trimmed by 2 bases and J by 2 bases, 10 bases remained unmatched. Germline CDR1 ENHRY, CDR2 SYGVKD. CDR3 length: 17 residues. In nucleotides, the CDR3 is TGTGCCATCAGTGAGAGTTTGGTGGGACAGGGAGCCTACGAGCAGTACTTC. Translating gives CAISESLVGQGAYEQYF.

This sequence joins TRBV7-9 and TRBJ2-2; 13 nucleotides agree with TRBD2. CDR3 length: 17 residues. The junction had 7 bases not matched to a gene; V was cut back by 3 bases and J by 6 bases. Germline CDR1 reads SEHNR; CDR2 reads FQNEAQ (reference sequence). The CDR3 spells CASSLGTSGERPGELFF. CDR3 coding DNA: TGTGCCAGCAGCTTGGGGACTAGCGGGGAGAGGCCCGGGGAGCTGTTTTTT.

The rearrangement links TRBV4-1 to TRBJ1-1; D unclear. The CDR3 is 15 amino acids. Germline CDR1 is MGHRA and CDR2 is YSYEKL. V gave up 0 bases and J gave up 0 bases, with 8 bases separating them. The CDR3 sequence: CASSQDATLNTEAFF. Here the CDR3 DNA reads TGCGCCAGCAGCCAAGATGCAACTTTGAACACTGAAGCTTTCTTT.

This clone has more than one count but fewer than ten. The V call is TRBV29-1, the J call TRBJ2-1, with 12 bases lining up with TRBD1. V lost 4 bases and J lost 8; bases outside the gene matches: 12. The CDR3 has 16 residues. Germline lookup yields CDR1 SQVTM and CDR2 ANQGSEA. In DNA form, the CDR3 reads TGCAGCGTTGTTGGGGACAGGGGGCGCTTGGGGGATGAGCAGTTCTTC. Its translation: CSVVGDRGRLGDEQFF.

The chain joins TRBV11-2 to TRBJ1-5, with D perhaps matching TRBD1 (5 bases). V was trimmed by 5 bases and J by 7 bases, leaving 12 bases between them. Germline CDR1 is SGHAT and CDR2 is FQNNGV. The CDR3 contains 13 residues. CDR3 sequence: CASSPGNRQPQHF. CDR3 in DNA: TGTGCCAGCAGCCCCGGAAACAGGCAGCCCCAGCATTTT.

The V gene is TRBV7-2, the J gene TRBJ2-5; 7 nucleotides line up with TRBD2. J was trimmed by 5 bases and V by 5 bases; bases with no gene match: 11. The V gene's germline CDR1 is SGHTA and CDR2 FQGNSA. CDR3 size: 15 residues. This chain's CDR3 is CASSPKWGRAETQYF. Written as DNA, the CDR3 is TGTGCCAGCAGCCCGAAGTGGGGGAGGGCGGAGACCCAGTACTTC. Combining the CDR3 with reference TRBV7-2 and TRBJ2-5 gives the whole variable domain GAGVSQSPSNKVTEKGKDVELRCDPISGHTALYWYRQSLGQGLEFLIYFQGNSAPDKSGLPSDRFSAERTGGSVSTLTIQRTQQEDSAVYLCASSPKWGRAETQYFGPGTRLLVL.

This chain connects TRBV5-1 to TRBJ2-3; no definite D call. In germline, CDR1 is SGHRS, CDR2 YFSETQ. The CDR3 totals 17 residues. V lost 1 base and J lost 2, with 17 bases in between. The CDR3 nucleotides are TGCGCCAGCAGCTTGTCTGGAGCGAATTTCGCCACAGATACGCAGTATTTT. Amino acids: CASSLSGANFATDTQYF.

The gene calls are TRBV14 and TRBJ1-2; D not resolved. The germline V gene has CDR1 SGHDN and CDR2 FVKESK. This CDR3 contains 13 residues. Deletions cut 2 bases from V and 7 bases from J, with 11 bases between. The CDR3 DNA reads TGTGCCAGCAGCCAAATGATGGCGGCTGGCTACACCTTC. The encoded protein is CASSQMMAAGYTF.

This rearrangement joins TRBV27 to TRBJ2-1; D remains ambiguous. V dropped 8 bases and J dropped 9 bases, with 5 bases sitting between them. The CDR3 extends over 9 amino acids. Germline CDR1 MNHEY, CDR2 SMNVEV (reference sequence). This chain's CDR3 is CASRPEQFF. Here the CDR3 DNA reads TGTGCCAGCCGCCCTGAGCAGTTCTTC.

This chain connects TRBV3-1 (or the pseudogene TRBV3-2) to TRBJ1-2; D unclear. Per the germline V gene, CDR1 is LGHDT and CDR2 is YNNKEL (reference sequence). The CDR3 runs 14 residues. V lost 4 bases and J 2 bases, leaving 11 bases between the germline ends. CDR3 bases: TGTGCCAGCAGCCCCGGGATCGGGAACTATGGCTACACCTTC. Amino acid sequence: CASSPGIGNYGYTF.

The chain couples TRBV30 to TRBJ2-7; D remains unclear. This CDR3 comprises 13 residues. Germline V lookup: CDR1 GTSNPN, CDR2 SVGIG (reference sequence). The V end lost 0 bases, the J end lost 6 bases, and 12 bases lay between the germline ends. CDR3 nucleotides: TGTGCCTGGAGTGTAACAGATTCGGGCGAGCAGTACTTC. Protein product: CAWSVTDSGEQYF.

A few counts support this clone. CDR3 sequence: CASSQVSGTGNTIYF. The DNA of the CDR3 is TGCGCCAGCAGCCAAGTCTCGGGAACTGGAAACACCATATATTTT. This chain uses TRBV4-1 with TRBJ1-3; D gene uncertain. The CDR3 has 15 residues. Per germline, CDR1 MGHRA and CDR2 YSYEKL. V was pared by 1 base and J by 2 bases, with 9 bases between.

The V and J genes are TRBV18 and TRBJ2-1, with D unclear. Trimming pared 2 bases from V and 0 bases from J, leaving 5 bases between. Germline-derived CDR1 and CDR2 are KGHSH and LQKENI. This CDR3 contains 14 residues. DNA for the CDR3: TGTGCCAGCTCACCAACGAGCTCCTACAATGAGCAGTTCTTC. It codes for CASSPTSSYNEQFF.

This clone was seen a single time. This sequence joins TRBV5-1 and TRBJ2-3; 13 nucleotides agree with TRBD2. Germline CDR1 and CDR2: SGHRS and YFSETQ. J lost 5 bases, V lost 7 bases, and 7 bases had no gene match. CDR3 length: 15 residues. The CDR3 nucleotides read TGCGCCAGCGTCGGACTAGCGGGGGCAGTAGATACGCAGTATTTT. Protein: CASVGLAGAVDTQYF.

The rearrangement links TRBV19 to TRBJ2-2; the match to TRBD2 covers 7 bases. This CDR3 comprises 14 residues. V lost 10 bases to trimming and J lost 2 bases; unmatched junction nucleotides: 7. The germline CDR1 and CDR2 sequences are LNHDA and SQIVND (reference sequence). As DNA, the CDR3 is TGTGCCACCGGAAGCGGGGTAAACACCGGGGAGCTGTTTTTT. Translation gives CATGSGVNTGELFF. Together with reference TRBV19 and TRBJ2-2, the CDR3 gives the full variable domain: DGGITQSPKYLFRKEGQNVTLSCEQNLNHDAMYWYRQDPGQGLRLIYYSQIVNDFQKGDIAEGYSVSREKKESFPLTVTSAQKNPTAFYLCATGSGVNTGELFFGEGSRLTVL.

This chain joins TRBV5-1 and TRBJ2-3; 8 nucleotides match TRBD2. CDR3 length: 14 amino acids. Germline V CDR1 and CDR2: SGHRS, YFSETQ. V was pared by 4 bases and J by 1 base, with 2 bases of the junction left unmatched. The CDR3 sequence: CASSTTSGTDTQYF. The CDR3 DNA reads TGCGCCAGCAGCACGACTAGCGGCACAGATACGCAGTATTTT.

The chain couples TRBV5-1 to TRBJ2-4, with D possibly being TRBD2 (7 bases). Germline V CDR1 and CDR2: SGHRS, YFSETQ. There are 15 residues in the CDR3. Trimming removed 1 base from V and 4 bases from J, with 12 bases in between. The CDR3 nucleotides read TGCGCCAGCAGCTTGACAGGGAGGGAAAAAAACATTCAGTACTTC. Encoded protein: CASSLTGREKNIQYF.

CDR3 in amino acids: CASKSGVSTDTQYF. The CDR3 DNA is TGTGCCAGCAAGAGCGGGGTTAGCACAGATACGCAGTATTTT. The J gene is TRBJ2-3, the V gene TRBV2, with 7 nucleotides matching TRBD2. With 7 bases clipped from V and 0 bases from J, the junction kept 4 bases outside the gene matches. Germline CDR1 SNHLY, CDR2 FYNNEI. This CDR3 has 14 residues.